The following is a TCR beta chain sequence with its context. This record comes from a study of blood T cell repertoires in COVID-19. Whole-study context: Material from acute and convalescent COVID-19 was sourced from the United States, Italy and Spain. Nucleic acid was either cDNA or gDNA, and it came from T cells, B-cell-depleted T cells, or PBMCs.

As originally analysed: How many nucleated cells were present was estimated from reference gene primer amplification. Clones were sequenced by immunoSEQ multiplex PCR, and TCRdb holds only the in-frame ones, with some missing. Clonal size and the V and J genes are those of that table, whereas D and trimming came from the DNA. The sample contains some 70,000 clones, about 90% of which appear only once. Germline CDR1 is LNHNV and CDR2 is YYDKDF (reference sequence). V was pared by 5 bases and J by 7 bases, with 4 bases of the junction left unmatched. The CDR3 sequence is 12 residues long. The J gene is TRBJ2-7, the V gene TRBV15, with TRBD1 identical over 8 bases. Sequenced: peripheral blood. This sequence was found in a human donor in a cohort sampled during active COVID-19. The CDR3 loop reads CATSGGQAEQYF. In DNA form, the CDR3 reads TGTGCCACCAGCGGGGGACAGGCAGAGCAGTACTTC. Full variable domain (outside the CDR3, taken from reference TRBV15 and TRBJ2-7): DAMVIQNPRYQVTQFGKPVTLSCSQTLNHNVMYWYQQKSSQAPKLLFHYYDKDFNNEADTPDNFQSRRPNTSFCFLDIRSPGLGDTAMYLCATSGGQAEQYFGPGTRLTVT.